This paragraph reports one TCR beta chain. Antigen unknown. The data derive from a study of T cells after yellow fever vaccination. TCRdb itself ran the 5' RACE reads through MiXCR, one entry per CDR3 protein. Of some 600,000 distinct CDR3 sequences detected, 9% to 15% appear once; the ten largest clones hold 15%. Germline V CDR1 and CDR2: MNHEY, SVGEGT. CDR3 length equals 13 residues. Trimming left V 4 bases short and J 9 bases short, with 13 bases between. Study-level findings and limits: Some clonotypes were seen in both the CD4 and the CD8 compartments. These made up a small share and likely arose from convergent recombination.

The receptor comes from a man aged 25-40 years who received the YFV17D yellow fever vaccine. Sequencing was performed on PBMCs, taken on the day of the yellow fever booster vaccination. The chain couples TRBV6-2 or TRBV6-3 to TRBJ1-5, with a possible D match to TRBD1 (5 bases). The CDR3 loop reads CASSSWGMPPQHF. CDR3 sequence (DNA): TGTGCCAGCAGTTCTTGGGGGATGCCGCCCCAGCATTTT.